The entry that follows covers one T cell receptor beta chain sequence. What it binds is unknown. Germline V gene sequence: CDR1 SNHLY, CDR2 FYNNEI. There are 14 residues in the CDR3. Trimming cost V 4 bases and J 8 bases, with 17 bases left between them. The protocol was immunoSEQ multiplex PCR, while the TCRdb copy is restricted to in-frame clones and leaves out a portion. This sample has about 97,000 clones; 91% occur once, and the top ten carry over 0.15%. This sample is drawn from a study of graft-versus-host responses after intestinal transplantation. The TCR sequence derives from a human donor who was the organ donor for an intestinal transplant. Sequencing was performed on unstimulated CD4+ T cells sorted from spleen or lymph node cells, taken before transplant. This chain uses TRBV2 with TRBJ1-2, with D perhaps matching TRBD1 (6 bases). The CDR3 region is CASSAKGQLRGYTF. The CDR3 nucleotides are TGTGCCAGCAGTGCCAAGGGACAACTAAGGGGCTACACCTTC.